The source of this T cell receptor (beta chain) is a study of beta chain features in type 1 diabetes. Notes on the study in general: cDNA-based sequencing might over-represent cells highly expressing TCR. Type 1 diabetes patients showed a moderate but significant shortening of TCRB CDR3s in all four CD4+ subsets.

Germline V gene lookup returns CDR1 GTSNPN and CDR2 SVGIG (reference sequence). V lost 5 bases and J lost 3, with 11 bases in between. The CDR3 loop spans 13 amino acids. The sample holds a few counts of this clone. Its antigen remains unidentified. Expressed TCRB transcripts were sequenced because the isolated RNA had all been reverse transcribed beforehand. The assay was immunoSEQ multiplex PCR, and TCRdb's table has in-frame clones only and misses some. This sample carries around 400,000 clones, roughly 12% of them seen once, and the ten largest clones take more than 0.015%. Cell sorting via CD45RO/CCR7/CD25/CD127/CD95/CD27 was performed to obtain CD4+ naive, central memory, regulatory and stem cell-like memory cells.

The source of this sequence is a man aged 18 to 35 in good health. Input material: naive CD4+ T cells from blood. V is TRBV30 and J is TRBJ1-5; D remains unclear. The CDR3 bases are TGTGCCTGGGGCTACAGTTTCAATCAGCCCCAGCATTTT. This sequence encodes CAWGYSFNQPQHF.